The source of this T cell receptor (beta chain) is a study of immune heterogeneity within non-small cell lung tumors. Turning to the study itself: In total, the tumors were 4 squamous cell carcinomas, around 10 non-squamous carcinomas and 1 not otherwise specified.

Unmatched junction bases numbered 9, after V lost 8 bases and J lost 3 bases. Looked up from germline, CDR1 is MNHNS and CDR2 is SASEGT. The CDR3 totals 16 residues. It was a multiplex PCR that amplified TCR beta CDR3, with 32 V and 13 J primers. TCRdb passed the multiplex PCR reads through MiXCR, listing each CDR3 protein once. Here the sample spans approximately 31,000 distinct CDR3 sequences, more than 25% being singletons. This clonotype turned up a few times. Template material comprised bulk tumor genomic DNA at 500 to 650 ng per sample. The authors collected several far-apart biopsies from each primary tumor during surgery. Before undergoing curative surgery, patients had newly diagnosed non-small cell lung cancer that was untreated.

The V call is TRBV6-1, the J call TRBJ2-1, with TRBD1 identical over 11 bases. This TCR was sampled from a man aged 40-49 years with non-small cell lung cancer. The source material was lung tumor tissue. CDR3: CASREIGTGGYNEQFF. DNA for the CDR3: TGTGCCAGCCGGGAGATTGGGACAGGGGGCTACAATGAGCAGTTCTTC.